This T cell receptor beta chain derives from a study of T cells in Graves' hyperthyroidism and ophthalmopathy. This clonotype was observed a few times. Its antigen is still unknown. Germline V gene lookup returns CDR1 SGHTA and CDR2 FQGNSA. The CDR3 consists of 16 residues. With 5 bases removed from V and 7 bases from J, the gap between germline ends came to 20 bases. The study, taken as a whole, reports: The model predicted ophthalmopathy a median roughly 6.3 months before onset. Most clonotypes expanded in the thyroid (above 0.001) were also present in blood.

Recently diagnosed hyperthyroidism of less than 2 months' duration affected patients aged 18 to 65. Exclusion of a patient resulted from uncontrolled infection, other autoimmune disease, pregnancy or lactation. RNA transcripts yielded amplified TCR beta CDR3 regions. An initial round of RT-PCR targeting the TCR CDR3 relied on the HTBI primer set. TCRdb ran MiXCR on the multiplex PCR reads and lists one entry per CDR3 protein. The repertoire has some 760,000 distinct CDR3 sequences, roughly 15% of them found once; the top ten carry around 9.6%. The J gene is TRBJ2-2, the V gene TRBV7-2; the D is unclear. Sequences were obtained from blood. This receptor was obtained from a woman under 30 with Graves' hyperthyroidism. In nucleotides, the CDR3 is TGTGCCAGCAGCCCTATACTCCAGTCGAGAGGCGGGGAGCTGTTTTTT. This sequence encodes CASSPILQSRGGELFF.